A selection of T cell receptor beta chains follows, all from one sample in a study of post-analysis software for immune sequencing data. TCRdb used MiXCR to reprocess the PCR reads, holding one entry per CDR3 protein. The table has approximately 250,000 distinct CDR3 sequences, just over 35% seen once. Sequencing was done on a sample of blood. The receptors come from a girl aged 5-17 years with multiple sclerosis. Both conserved end residues are part of each CDR3. A D gene is named only where the DNA matches it firmly. Rows may omit the clone size; those that give it use once, few, many or a size class.

V	size	D	J	DNA	CDR3
TRBV20-1	NA	NA	TRBJ2-7	TGCAGTGCTAGAGTGGCAGGGGGGATTGGCGAGCAGTACTTC	CSARVAGGIGEQYF
TRBV29-1	NA	NA	TRBJ1-1	TGCAGCGGAGGACAGCCCAACACTGAAGCTTTCTTT	CSGGQPNTEAFF
TRBV6-5	NA	TRBD2	TRBJ2-7	TGTGCCAGCAAATCCGGGACTACCGCGTACGAGCAGTACTTC	CASKSGTTAYEQYF
TRBV6-1	many	NA	TRBJ1-5	TGTGCCAGCAGTGAAGAACAGGGAATCAATCAGCCCCAGCATTTT	CASSEEQGINQPQHF
TRBV19	few	NA	TRBJ1-1	TGTGCCAGTAGTACCTACCGGGACACTGAAGCTTTCTTT	CASSTYRDTEAFF
TRBV20-1	many	TRBD2	TRBJ2-1	TGCAGTGCCACACTAGCGCGGAGATCTGGTGAGCAGTTCTTC	CSATLARRSGEQFF
TRBV21-1	few	NA	TRBJ1-4	TGTGCCAGCGTTTGGACCTCGACCGAAAAACTGTTTTTT	CASVWTSTEKLFF
TRBV20-1	few	NA	TRBJ2-1	TGCAGTGCTAGAGACCTCGATCCGGGGAGCTTCTACAATGAGCAGTTCTTC	CSARDLDPGSFYNEQFF
TRBV29-1	NA	NA	TRBJ1-4	TGCAGCGTTGAGAGAGGATCAACTAATGAAAAACTGTTTTTT	CSVERGSTNEKLFF
TRBV20-1	NA	TRBD2	TRBJ2-2	TGCAGTGCTAGCACGAGCGGGAGGGCGTCCGGGGAGCTGTTTTTT	CSASTSGRASGELFF
TRBV5-1	many	TRBD1	TRBJ1-4	TGCGCCAGCAGCTTGGAGGGACAGGGTTATGAAAAACTGTTTTTT	CASSLEGQGYEKLFF
TRBV3-1	few	TRBD1	TRBJ1-1	TGTGCCAGCAGCCATACCGACAGGGTGAACACTGAAGCTTTCTTT	CASSHTDRVNTEAFF
TRBV7-8	NA	NA	TRBJ1-3	TGTGCCAGCAGCATGGGAGGTTCTGGAAACACCATATATTTT	CASSMGGSGNTIYF
TRBV12-3/TRBV12-4	NA	TRBD1	TRBJ1-2	TGTGCCAGCAGTACCCGGACAGGGCAAGGCTACACCTTC	CASSTRTGQGYTF
TRBV6-1	many	NA	TRBJ1-5	TGTGCCAGCAGTGAAGGTTTAAGCAATCAGCCCCAGCATTTT	CASSEGLSNQPQHF
TRBV28	NA	NA	TRBJ2-1	TGTGCCGGCAGTTTTATGAGCTCCTACAATGAGCAGTTCTTC	CAGSFMSSYNEQFF
TRBV28	many	TRBD1	TRBJ2-7	TGTGCCAGCAGTATGAGGACAGGGACCTACGAGCAGTACTTC	CASSMRTGTYEQYF
TRBV10-3	NA	NA	TRBJ2-3	TGTGCCATCAGTGAGTCGGGGGAGGATACGCAGTATTTT	CAISESGEDTQYF
TRBV24-1	NA	NA	TRBJ2-1	TGTGCCACCAGTGACGGGACATTTTACAATGAGCAGTTCTTC	CATSDGTFYNEQFF
TRBV7-2	many	NA	TRBJ2-3	TGTGCCAGCAGCTTTAAATCGGGGGATACGCAGTATTTT	CASSFKSGDTQYF
TRBV2	many	TRBD1	TRBJ2-3	TGTGCCAGCTCAAGGGGGCTAAGCACAGATACGCAGTATTTT	CASSRGLSTDTQYF
TRBV12-3/TRBV12-4	NA	TRBD2	TRBJ2-1	TGTGCCAGCATTCTTAGCGGGGCTTACAATGAGCAGTTCTTC	CASILSGAYNEQFF
TRBV4-2	many	TRBD2	TRBJ2-7	TGTGCCAGCAGCCAAGATGCGGGAGGACCTAGCTACGAGCAGTACTTC	CASSQDAGGPSYEQYF
TRBV5-1	NA	TRBD1	TRBJ2-3	TGCGCCAGCAGCTCGGGGACAGGGGCTAGCACAGATACGCAGTATTTT	CASSSGTGASTDTQYF
TRBV20-1	many	NA	TRBJ2-1	TGCAGTGCTAGCCCAACAAGGAACAATGAGCAGTTCTTC	CSASPTRNNEQFF